The 5 T cell receptor beta chains given below trace back to one sample, sequenced in a study of blood T cell repertoires in COVID-19. Sequencing used immunoSEQ multiplex PCR; TCRdb keeps in-frame clones, though not all of them. The sample contains roughly 250,000 clones, more than 75% of which appear only once. Input material: PBMCs or T cells enriched from blood (not recorded which). The origin of the receptors is a woman in her fifties or sixties who had recovered from COVID-19.

As regards this clone: One junction end disagrees with the germline gene, perhaps due to a read error. The CDR3 DNA follows: TGTGCCAGCAGCCTAGCGGGAGGGCCGGGGAATGAGCAGTTCTTC. Translated, it gives CASSLAGGPGNEQFF. This chain links TRBV11-1 with TRBJ2-1; 12 bases are a match to TRBD2. The CDR3 spans 15 residues. Germline V gene data show CDR1 as SGHAT and CDR2 as FQDESV (reference sequence).

The genes are TRBV6-2 or TRBV6-3 and TRBJ1-5, with D possibly matching TRBD1 (5 bases). The CDR3 contains 18 residues. The germline gives CDR1 MNHEY, CDR2 SVGEGT. V lost 2 bases and J 2 bases, leaving 19 bases between the germline ends. CDR3 nucleotides: TGTGCCAGCAGTTACGGTGGGGCAGGGTCCCGTCGCAATCAGCCCCAGCATTTT. This encodes CASSYGGAGSRRNQPQHF.

This chain connects TRBV30 to TRBJ2-6; the D gene is possibly TRBD2 (5 bases). Germline CDR1 is GTSNPN and CDR2 is SVGIG (reference sequence). The CDR3 has 14 amino acids. V lost 8 bases to trimming and J lost 3 bases, with 14 bases between them. The DNA of the CDR3 is TGTGCCGGGAACGCCGCGGGTGGGGCCAACGTCCTGACTTTC. Protein sequence: CAGNAAGGANVLTF.

The table lists this clone with a few counts. The V gene is TRBV4-1, the J gene TRBJ1-3; TRBD1 agrees at 10 bases. Germline trimming cut 0 bases from V and 4 bases from J; bases unmatched to any gene: 9. This CDR3 is 18 amino acids long. CDR1 is MGHRA, CDR2 YSYEKL, per germline. CDR3 sequence: CASSQDSWDRGRGNTIYF. As DNA, the CDR3 is TGCGCCAGCAGCCAAGATTCCTGGGACAGGGGTAGGGGAAACACCATATATTTT.

V and J are TRBV7-2 and TRBJ1-3; perhaps TRBD1 as D (5 bases). CDR3 length: 14 amino acids. V was shortened by 5 bases and J by 1 base, with 9 bases between the two germline ends. Per the germline V gene, CDR1 is SGHTA and CDR2 is FQGNSA. Here the CDR3 reads CASSGTGSGNTIYF. DNA of the CDR3: TGTGCCAGCAGCGGTACAGGTTCTGGAAACACCATATATTTT. Supplemented by reference TRBV7-2 and TRBJ1-3, the full variable domain reads GAGVSQSPSNKVTEKGKDVELRCDPISGHTALYWYRQSLGQGLEFLIYFQGNSAPDKSGLPSDRFSAERTGGSVSTLTIQRTQQEDSAVYLCASSGTGSGNTIYFGEGSWLTVV.